This record concerns one TCR beta chain sequence. This sample is part of a study of blood T cell repertoires in COVID-19. Study-wide context: Specimens from acute and convalescent COVID-19 originated in the United States, Italy and Spain. PBMCs, B-cell-depleted T cells, or T cells were the source of the cDNA or gDNA that made up the material.

V lost 5 bases and J lost 5, with 16 bases in between. CDR1 is SGHTA, CDR2 FQGTGA, per germline. The CDR3 is made up of 14 amino acids. In the original workflow: Reference gene primer amplification gave nucleated cell count estimates. This table comes from immunoSEQ multiplex PCR, and its TCRdb copy is limited to in-frame clones, with some not included. The V and J calls and clone size are taken from that table; D and trimming were inferred from the DNA. The profile covers under 130,000 clones, with about 80% appearing a single time and roughly 13% taken by the ten largest. The gene calls are TRBV7-3 and TRBJ2-7, with a possible D match to TRBD1 (5 bases). The sequence derives from a human donor in a cohort sampled during active or convalescent COVID-19. The source material was peripheral blood. CDR3: CASSPRAGWHEQYF. CDR3 bases: TGTGCCAGCAGCCCTCGGGCAGGGTGGCACGAGCAGTACTTC.